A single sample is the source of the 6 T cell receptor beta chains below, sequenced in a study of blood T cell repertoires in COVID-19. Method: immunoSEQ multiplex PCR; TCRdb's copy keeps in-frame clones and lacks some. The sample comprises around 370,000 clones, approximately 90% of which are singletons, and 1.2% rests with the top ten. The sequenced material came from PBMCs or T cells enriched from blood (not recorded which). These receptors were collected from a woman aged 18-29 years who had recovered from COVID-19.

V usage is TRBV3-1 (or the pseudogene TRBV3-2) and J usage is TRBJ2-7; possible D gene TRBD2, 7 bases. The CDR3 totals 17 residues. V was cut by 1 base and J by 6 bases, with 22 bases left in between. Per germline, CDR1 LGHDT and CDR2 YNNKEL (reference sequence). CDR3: CASSQGFQLGGAREQYF. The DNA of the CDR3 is TGTGCCAGCAGCCAAGGATTTCAGCTAGGGGGGGCCCGCGAGCAGTACTTC.

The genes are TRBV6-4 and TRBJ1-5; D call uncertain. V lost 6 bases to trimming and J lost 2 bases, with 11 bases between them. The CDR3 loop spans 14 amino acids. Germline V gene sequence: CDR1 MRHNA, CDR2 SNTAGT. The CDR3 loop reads CASSENIGNQPQHF. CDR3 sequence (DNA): TGTGCCAGCAGCGAAAACATCGGCAATCAGCCCCAGCATTTT.

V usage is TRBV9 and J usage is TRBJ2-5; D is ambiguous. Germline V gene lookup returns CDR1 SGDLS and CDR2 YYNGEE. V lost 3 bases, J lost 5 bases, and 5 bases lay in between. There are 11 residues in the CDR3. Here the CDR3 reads CASSAAETQYF. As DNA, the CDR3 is TGTGCCAGCAGCGCCGCGGAGACCCAGTACTTC.

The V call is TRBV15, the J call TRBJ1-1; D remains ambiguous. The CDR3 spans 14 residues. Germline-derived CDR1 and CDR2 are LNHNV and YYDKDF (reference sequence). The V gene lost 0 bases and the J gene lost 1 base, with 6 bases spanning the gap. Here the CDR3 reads CATSRDAGNTEAFF. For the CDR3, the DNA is TGTGCCACCAGCAGAGATGCAGGGAACACTGAAGCTTTCTTT.

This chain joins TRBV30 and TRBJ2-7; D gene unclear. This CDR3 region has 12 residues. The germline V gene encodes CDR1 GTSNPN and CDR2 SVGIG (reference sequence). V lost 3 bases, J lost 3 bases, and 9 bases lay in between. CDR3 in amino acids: CAWSPEIYEQYF. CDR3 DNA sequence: TGTGCCTGGAGCCCCGAGATCTACGAGCAGTACTTC.

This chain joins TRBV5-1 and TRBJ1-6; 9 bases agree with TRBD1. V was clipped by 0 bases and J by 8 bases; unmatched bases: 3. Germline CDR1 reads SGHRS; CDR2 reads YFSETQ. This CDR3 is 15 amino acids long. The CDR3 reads CASSLGQGGYSPLHF. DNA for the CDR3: TGCGCCAGCAGCTTGGGACAGGGGGGTTATTCACCCCTCCACTTT.